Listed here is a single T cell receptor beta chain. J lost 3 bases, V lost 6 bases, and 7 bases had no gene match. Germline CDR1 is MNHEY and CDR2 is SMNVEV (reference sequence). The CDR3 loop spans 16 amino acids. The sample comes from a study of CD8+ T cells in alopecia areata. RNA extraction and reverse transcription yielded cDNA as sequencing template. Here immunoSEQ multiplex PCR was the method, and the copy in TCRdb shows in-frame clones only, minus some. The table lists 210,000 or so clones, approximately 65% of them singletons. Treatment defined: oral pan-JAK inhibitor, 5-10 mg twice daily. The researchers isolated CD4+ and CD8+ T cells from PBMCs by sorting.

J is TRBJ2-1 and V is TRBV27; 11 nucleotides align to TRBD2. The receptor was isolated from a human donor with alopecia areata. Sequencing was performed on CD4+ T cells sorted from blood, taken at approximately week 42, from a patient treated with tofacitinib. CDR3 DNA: TGTGCCAGCAGGTCGACTAGCGGGGCTCTCTACAATGAGCAGTTCTTC. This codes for CASRSTSGALYNEQFF.